Included here is one T cell receptor (beta chain) sequence, with context. Its specificity is not known. This CDR3 comprises 13 residues. With V trimmed by 6 bases and J by 7 bases, 5 bases remained unmatched. CDR1 and CDR2 (germline): MNHEY, SMNVEV (reference sequence). The sample comes from a study of cytomegalovirus exposure and HLA in healthy donors. For the study at large: Most donors, 81% of approximately 400 genotyped, fell in the Caucasian-associated ancestry cluster. The study, taken as a whole, reports: Specific recognition of CMV antigens was confirmed in vitro for a few chains (all CMV-associated). The analysis excluded some indistinguishable V segments, including TRBV6-2 and TRBV6-3. There were 160 or so TCR beta chains listed as cytomegalovirus-associated.

Researchers ran the PCR with 60 Vbeta and 13 Jbeta primers. Data came from immunoSEQ multiplex PCR; TCRdb stores just in-frame clones and leaves some out. Altogether about 150,000 clones are present, approximately 79% being singletons, with the ten largest covering less than 3.5%. This receptor was taken from a woman aged 25 to 39 in good health and CMV-seronegative. The material sequenced was PBMCs. This rearrangement joins TRBV27 to TRBJ1-1, with 10 bases lining up with TRBD1. The CDR3 is CASSHRDRGEAFF. Written as DNA, the CDR3 is TGTGCCAGCAGCCACCGGGACAGGGGTGAAGCTTTCTTT.